A selection of T cell receptor beta chains follows, all from one sample in a study of cytomegalovirus exposure and HLA in healthy donors. Only in-frame clones appear in the TCRdb table, and some are missing; sequencing was by immunoSEQ multiplex PCR. The sample yields roughly 190,000 clones, 75% to 85% seen once. The sequenced sample consisted of PBMCs. The receptors were gathered from a woman aged 30 to 39 in good health and CMV-seropositive. Both conserved end residues are part of each CDR3. Fields, in order: clone size, D gene, V gene, J gene, CDR3 protein, CDR3 DNA. The D gene is left open where the match is weak. Expanded clones are given a class, and other clones once, few, many or no size at all.

>-|TRBD1|TRBV5-3|TRBJ1-1
CATRNRGSRRNTEAFF
TGTGCCACCCGCAACAGGGGTAGTAGGAGGAACACTGAAGCTTTCTTT
>-|-|TRBV5-6|TRBJ1-1
CATAPRRGNAEAFF
TGTGCCACCGCTCCCCGACGGGGTAACGCTGAAGCTTTCTTT
>-|TRBD1|TRBV6-1|TRBJ2-7
CASSTTGGGYEQYF
TGTGCCAGCAGTACAACAGGGGGCGGATACGAGCAGTACTTC
>few|-|TRBV5-4|TRBJ2-2
CASSHPPGHTTGELFF
TGTGCCAGCAGCCATCCCCCGGGACACACCACCGGGGAGCTGTTTTTT
>-|-|TRBV6-1|TRBJ2-7
CASSPLPNEQYF
TGTGCCAGCAGTCCTCTACCGAACGAGCAGTACTTC
>-|-|TRBV10-1|TRBJ2-3
CASSEYRPGDTQYF
TGCGCCAGCAGTGAGTACAGGCCCGGGGATACGCAGTATTTT
>few|-|TRBV6-5|TRBJ2-7
CASSYRIAGEQYF
TGTGCCAGCAGTTACCGTATCGCGGGGGAGCAGTACTTC
>-|-|TRBV6-5|TRBJ1-4
CASSRVREEKLFF
TGTGCCAGCAGCCGCGTCAGGGAAGAAAAACTGTTTTTT
>-|TRBD2|TRBV30|TRBJ2-1
CAWSKSGSGEQFF
TGTGCCTGGAGTAAAAGCGGGAGCGGTGAGCAGTTCTTC
>-|-|TRBV9|TRBJ2-2
CASSGELRGELFF
TGTGCCAGCAGCGGAGAGCTTAGAGGGGAGCTGTTTTTT
>-|-|TRBV27|TRBJ1-4
CAAGSLTNEKLFF
TGTGCCGCGGGGTCACTGACTAATGAAAAACTGTTTTTT
>-|TRBD1|TRBV6-1|TRBJ1-2
CASGGQGNDYGYTF
TGTGCCAGCGGCGGACAGGGAAATGACTATGGCTACACCTTC
>-|TRBD1|TRBV7-6|TRBJ1-4
CASSAGQGAYEKLFF
TGTGCCAGCAGCGCCGGACAGGGGGCTTACGAAAAACTGTTTTTT
>-|-|TRBV27|TRBJ2-1
CASSSAFQAEFF
TGTGCCAGCAGTTCCGCCTTTCAGGCCGAGTTCTTC
>-|TRBD1|TRBV19|TRBJ1-2
CASRTGTGGLYGYTF
TGTGCCAGTAGGACCGGGACAGGGGGTCTCTATGGCTACACCTTC
>-|-|TRBV2|TRBJ2-7
CASSYGSGPYEQYF
TGTGCCAGCTCCTACGGTTCAGGTCCGTACGAGCAGTACTTC
>-|TRBD2|TRBV11-2|TRBJ2-3
CASSRTGLESDTQYF
TGTGCCAGCAGCCGTACGGGACTAGAATCAGATACGCAGTATTTT
>-|-|TRBV5-1|TRBJ2-7
CASSLVGGSSYEQYF
TGCGCCAGCAGCTTGGTGGGCGGGTCGTCCTACGAGCAGTACTTC
>few|-|TRBV7-3|TRBJ2-2
CASSPGPDTGELFF
TGTGCCAGCAGCCCAGGCCCCGACACCGGGGAGCTGTTTTTT
>-|-|TRBV6-1|TRBJ2-5
CASSPARRGETQYF
TGTGCCAGCAGTCCGGCTAGGCGAGGCGAGACCCAGTACTTC
>-|-|TRBV4-3|TRBJ2-1
CASSQALAKALHNEQFF
TGCGCCAGCAGCCAGGCTCTAGCGAAGGCCTTACACAATGAGCAGTTCTTC
>-|TRBD1|TRBV7-8|TRBJ2-3
CASSYRGRGRPDTQYF
TGTGCCAGCAGCTATCGGGGCAGGGGGCGCCCAGATACGCAGTATTTT
>-|-|TRBV5-1|TRBJ2-1
CASSLGDSFYNEQFF
TGCGCCAGCAGCTTGGGGGACTCATTCTACAATGAGCAGTTCTTC
>-|-|TRBV28|TRBJ1-2
CASSSDRYGYTF
TGTGCCAGCAGTTCGGACAGATATGGCTACACCTTC
>-|-|TRBV4-3|TRBJ1-5
CASSHGRNQPQHF
TGCGCCAGCAGCCATGGGAGGAATCAGCCCCAGCATTTT
>-|TRBD1|TRBV5-1|TRBJ2-2
CASSLSVRTGDTGELFF
TGCGCCAGCAGCTTGTCCGTCCGAACAGGGGACACCGGGGAGCTGTTTTTT
>-|TRBD2|TRBV5-1|TRBJ2-1
CASSWTSGASGEQFF
TGCGCCAGCAGCTGGACTAGCGGGGCCTCCGGGGAGCAGTTCTTC
>-|TRBD2|TRBV4-3|TRBJ2-2
CASSQGLAGALDTGELFF
TGCGCCAGCAGCCAAGGACTGGCGGGAGCGTTGGACACCGGGGAGCTGTTTTTT
>-|-|TRBV27|TRBJ2-7
CASSAGRLSYEQYF
TGTGCCAGCAGCGCGGGACGATTATCCTACGAGCAGTACTTC
>-|TRBD2|TRBV7-9|TRBJ2-7
CASSLGLAGSYEQYF
TGTGCCAGCAGCTTAGGACTAGCGGGATCCTACGAGCAGTACTTC
>-|TRBD1|TRBV5-1|TRBJ2-5
CASSPTGGLGTQYF
TGCGCCAGCAGCCCGACAGGGGGACTGGGGACCCAGTACTTC
>-|TRBD1|TRBV5-1|TRBJ2-3
CASSFKTGGTAGDTQYF
TGCGCCAGCAGCTTTAAGACAGGGGGCACGGCGGGAGATACGCAGTATTTT
>-|-|TRBV25-1|TRBJ1-1
CASSEIRRETEAFF
TGTGCCAGCAGTGAGATACGGAGGGAAACTGAAGCTTTCTTT
>once|-|TRBV5-5|TRBJ2-1
CASSHPRGSRGYNEQFF
TGTGCCAGCAGCCACCCACGCGGCAGCCGAGGCTACAATGAGCAGTTCTTC
>-|TRBD1|TRBV5-1|TRBJ2-4
CASSETGLGAKNIQYF
TGCGCCAGCAGCGAGACAGGGTTGGGGGCCAAAAACATTCAGTACTTC
>-|-|TRBV18|TRBJ2-6
CASSPLSGSGANVLTF
TGTGCCAGCTCACCCCTTAGCGGCTCTGGGGCCAACGTCCTGACTTTC
>-|-|TRBV6-4|TRBJ2-1
CASTPKAGGGRKFF
TGTGCCAGCACCCCCAAGGCAGGGGGAGGACGTAAGTTCTTC
>-|-|TRBV10-3|TRBJ2-7
CAIRAGVVLNEQYF
TGTGCCATCAGAGCCGGGGTGGTTTTGAACGAGCAGTACTTC
>-|TRBD1|TRBV7-9|TRBJ2-7
CASSYPPGQGYEQYF
TGTGCCAGCAGCTATCCTCCCGGACAGGGATACGAGCAGTACTTC
>-|-|TRBV2|TRBJ2-5
CASSEAPRQETQYF
TGTGCCAGCAGTGAAGCTCCCCGCCAAGAGACCCAGTACTTC
>-|TRBD1|TRBV6-6|TRBJ2-7
CASIGTGGFYEQYF
TGTGCCAGTATCGGGACAGGGGGTTTCTACGAGCAGTACTTC
>-|TRBD1|TRBV4-1|TRBJ1-3
CASSSPGTGNSGNTIYF
TGCGCCAGCAGCTCCCCCGGGACAGGGAACTCTGGAAACACCATATATTTT
>-|TRBD2|TRBV7-3|TRBJ2-4
CASSPGLAGKNIQYF
TGTGCCAGCAGCCCTGGGCTAGCGGGGAAAAACATTCAGTACTTC
>-|TRBD1|TRBV2|TRBJ2-2
CASDLDRKITGELFF
TGTGCCAGCGACTTGGACAGGAAGATAACCGGGGAGCTGTTTTTT
>-|-|TRBV28|TRBJ1-1
CASSFDTNTEAFF
TGTGCCAGCAGTTTCGACACGAACACTGAAGCTTTCTTT